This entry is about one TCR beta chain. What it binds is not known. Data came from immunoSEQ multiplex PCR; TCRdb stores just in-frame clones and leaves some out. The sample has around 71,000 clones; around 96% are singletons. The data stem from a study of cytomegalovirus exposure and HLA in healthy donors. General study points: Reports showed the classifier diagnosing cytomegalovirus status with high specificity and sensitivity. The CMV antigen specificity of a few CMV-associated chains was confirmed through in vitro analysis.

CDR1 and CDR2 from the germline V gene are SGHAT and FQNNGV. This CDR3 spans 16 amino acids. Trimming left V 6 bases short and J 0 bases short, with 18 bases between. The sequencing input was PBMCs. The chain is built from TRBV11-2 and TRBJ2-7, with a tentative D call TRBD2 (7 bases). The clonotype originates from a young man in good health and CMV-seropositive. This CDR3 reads CASRSIRGGDSYEQYF. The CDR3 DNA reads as TGTGCCAGCAGGTCAATCAGGGGAGGGGACTCCTACGAGCAGTACTTC.